The entry below gives a single T cell receptor beta chain sequence along with its context. The data were taken from a study of blood T cell repertoires in COVID-19. Study at large: Nucleic acid was either cDNA or gDNA, and it came from T cells, B-cell-depleted T cells, or PBMCs.

Deletions cut 1 base from V and 1 base from J, with 11 bases between. This CDR3 has 15 residues. Germline V lookup: CDR1 SSHAT, CDR2 FNYEAQ (reference sequence). The method was immunoSEQ multiplex PCR; TCRdb's version includes in-frame clones alone and lacks a portion of them. The table lists around 60,000 clones, around 86% of them singletons, with 1% to 1.5% in the top ten. The chain links TRBV7-7 to TRBJ2-7; possibly TRBD1 for D (5 bases). This sequence was found in an elderly woman with acute or convalescent COVID-19. The sample was peripheral blood. DNA for the CDR3: TGTGCCAGCAGCTTAGGCAGGGCCGGGTCCTACGAGCAGTACTTC. Translation: CASSLGRAGSYEQYF.